This record looks at one T cell receptor beta chain sequence and its context. This record belongs to a study of blood T cell repertoires in COVID-19. Turning to the study itself: Researchers got acute and convalescent COVID-19 samples from the United States, Italy and Spain.

Here immunoSEQ multiplex PCR was the method, and the copy in TCRdb shows in-frame clones only, minus some. The table has 200,000 or so clones, around 88% seen once. Material for sequencing was PBMCs or T cells enriched from blood (not recorded which). The receptor was derived from a woman between 40 and 55 years old with acute COVID-19.

The CDR3 reads CASSASNSGYYGYTF. CDR3 sequence (DNA): TGTGCCAGCAGCGCATCTAACTCTGGTTACTATGGCTACACCTTC. V gene TRBV7-2 combines with J gene TRBJ1-2; D not certain. Per the germline V gene, CDR1 is SGHTA and CDR2 is FQGNSA. The CDR3 has 15 residues. Trimming removed 5 bases from V and 3 bases from J, with 16 bases in between. Full variable domain (remainder filled in from reference TRBV7-2 and TRBJ1-2): GAGVSQSPSNKVTEKGKDVELRCDPISGHTALYWYRQSLGQGLEFLIYFQGNSAPDKSGLPSDRFSAERTGGSVSTLTIQRTQQEDSAVYLCASSASNSGYYGYTFGSGTRLTVV.